This entry lists 2 T cell receptor beta chains sequenced from one sample in a study of T cell responses to AZD1222 COVID-19 vaccine. Profiling relied on immunoSEQ multiplex PCR, and the TCRdb table lists in-frame clones only, not all of them. Altogether just over 150,000 clones are present, 90% being singletons, with the ten largest covering approximately 1.8%. The specimen comprised peripheral blood, sampled on day 0 of AZD1222 vaccination. The origin of the receptors is an adult in good health.

This rearrangement joins TRBV28 to TRBJ2-7; 7 positions agree with TRBD2. The CDR3 loop spans 19 amino acids. Looked up from germline, CDR1 is MDHEN and CDR2 is SYDVKM. The junction had 18 bases not matched to a gene; V was cut back by 3 bases and J by 1 base. The CDR3: CASSFSWLAVQSTSYEQYF. Written as DNA, the CDR3 is TGTGCCAGCAGTTTTAGTTGGCTAGCGGTTCAGAGCACTTCCTACGAGCAGTACTTC.

The chain uses TRBV27 and TRBJ1-6; 7 nucleotides agree with TRBD1. J was trimmed by 7 bases and V by 4 bases; bases with no gene match: 7. The germline CDR1 and CDR2 sequences are MNHEY and SMNVEV (reference sequence). CDR3 length equals 15 residues. CDR3 DNA: TGTGCCAGCAGTTCAATTTCCAGGGGGAATTCACCCCTCCACTTT. Protein sequence: CASSSISRGNSPLHF.